Presented here are 11 T cell receptor beta chains from one specimen sequenced in a study of neurological immune-mediated disorders. TCRdb itself ran the 5' RACE reads through MiXCR, one entry per CDR3 protein. This table has 53,000 or so distinct CDR3 sequences, more than 7% appearing once. Time point given: longitudinal time-point 3. Sequenced: PBMCs. All receptors come from a woman in her 40s in good health.

There are many counts of this clonotype. The chain links TRBV5-1 to TRBJ2-3; 13 bases fit TRBD2. The germline CDR1 and CDR2 sequences are SGHRS and YFSETQ. Trimming took 4 bases from V and 6 from J; bases not matched to a gene: 5. The CDR3 extends over 15 amino acids. The CDR3 here is CASSPGTSGVDTQYF. In nucleotides, the CDR3 is TGCGCCAGCAGCCCCGGGACTAGCGGGGTCGATACGCAGTATTTT.

This clonotype was seen repeatedly, ten times or more. The rearrangement uses TRBV5-1 and TRBJ2-2; perhaps TRBD1 as D (5 bases). This CDR3 region has 14 residues. V gave up 7 bases and J gave up 6 bases, with 16 bases separating them. Per the germline V gene, CDR1 is SGHRS and CDR2 is YFSETQ. The DNA for the CDR3 is TGCGCCAGCCGGCTGGACATACGTCCCGGGGAGCTGTTTTTT. This translates into CASRLDIRPGELFF.

This clonotype was picked up many times. The chain links TRBV9 to TRBJ2-2; TRBD1 matches 7 bases. The germline V gene encodes CDR1 SGDLS and CDR2 YYNGEE. The CDR3 is made up of 16 amino acids. V was clipped by 0 bases and J by 1 base; unmatched bases: 3. CDR3 nucleotide sequence: TGTGCCAGCAGCGTAGGAGGGACAGAGAACACCGGGGAGCTGTTTTTT. It codes for CASSVGGTENTGELFF.

The sample holds many counts of this clonotype. The chain employs TRBV7-2 and TRBJ1-1; D possibly corresponds to TRBD1 (5 bases). Looked up from germline, CDR1 is SGHTA and CDR2 is FQGNSA. The CDR3 extends over 14 amino acids. Trimming took off 5 bases at V and 2 bases at J, with 12 bases between the two ends. The CDR3 bases are TGTGCCAGCAGCCCGCGGGGGTTAAACACTGAAGCTTTCTTT. It translates to CASSPRGLNTEAFF. Together with reference TRBV7-2 and TRBJ1-1, the CDR3 gives the full variable domain: GAGVSQSPSNKVTEKGKDVELRCDPISGHTALYWYRQSLGQGLEFLIYFQGNSAPDKSGLPSDRFSAERTGGSVSTLTIQRTQQEDSAVYLCASSPRGLNTEAFFGQGTRLTVV.

At least ten counts were recorded for this clonotype. V usage is TRBV18 and J usage is TRBJ2-5; 8 bases map to TRBD1. The CDR3 sequence is 14 residues long. The ends lost 3 bases at V and 5 bases at J; junction bases unmatched: 5. Per the germline V gene, CDR1 is KGHSH and CDR2 is LQKENI. CDR3 region: CASSPDRALETQYF. CDR3 DNA: TGTGCCAGCTCACCGGACAGGGCCCTGGAGACCCAGTACTTC.

This clonotype was recorded many times. The chain is built from TRBV5-5 and TRBJ2-7, with TRBD1 identical over 10 bases. From germline, CDR1 is SGHKS and CDR2 YYEKEE (reference sequence). CDR3 length: 14 amino acids. V lost 2 bases and J lost 3; bases outside the gene matches: 2. In DNA form, the CDR3 reads TGTGCCAGCAGCTTCGGGACAGGGGACTACGAGCAGTACTTC. Translated, it gives CASSFGTGDYEQYF.

This clonotype was found many times. CDR3 bases: TGTGCCAGCAGTGGGCCGGGACGCCAAACCTCGAACACCGGGGAGCTGTTTTTT. Its protein is CASSGPGRQTSNTGELFF. The rearrangement joins TRBV25-1 to TRBJ2-2; D could derive from TRBD1 or TRBD2 (5 bases each). The CDR3 loop spans 18 amino acids. Germline CDR1 reads MGHDK; CDR2 reads SYGVNS. V gave up 4 bases and J gave up 0 bases, with 18 bases separating them.

This clonotype was seen many times. V gene TRBV10-3 combines with J gene TRBJ2-3, with 10 bases fitting TRBD1. CDR3 size: 15 residues. Germline V gives CDR1 ENHRY, CDR2 SYGVKD. The V gene end was trimmed by 0 bases and the J gene end by 5 bases; junction bases not matched to a gene: 2. The CDR3 protein is CAISESGTGEDTQYF. The CDR3 DNA reads as TGTGCCATCAGTGAGTCGGGGACAGGGGAAGATACGCAGTATTTT.

This clonotype was counted ten times or more. This chain joins TRBV10-2 and TRBJ1-1; D call uncertain. V gave up 2 bases and J gave up 1 base, with 5 bases separating them. The germline gives CDR1 WSHSY, CDR2 SAAADI. The CDR3 is 13 amino acids. The DNA for the CDR3 is TGCGCCAGCAGTGAGAGAGAGAACACTGAAGCTTTCTTT. This sequence encodes CASSERENTEAFF.

At least ten counts were recorded for this clonotype. The chain uses TRBV5-1 and TRBJ2-1; the match to TRBD2 covers 10 bases. CDR1 is SGHRS, CDR2 YFSETQ, per germline. The CDR3 length is 14 residues. With V trimmed by 4 bases and J by 4 bases, 2 bases remained unmatched. CDR3 nucleotides: TGCGCCAGCAGCACTAGCGGGGATTACAATGAGCAGTTCTTC. Translation gives CASSTSGDYNEQFF.

This clonotype has a count of ten or more. The chain carries TRBV4-3 and TRBJ2-2; no definite D call. This CDR3 has 16 residues. Between the trimmed V and J ends, which lost 1 base and 1 base, there was a span of 10 bases. Germline-derived CDR1 and CDR2 are LGHNA and YSLEER. In DNA form, the CDR3 reads TGCGCCAGCAGCCAAGGTAGAACCTTGAACACCGGGGAGCTGTTTTTT. Its translation is CASSQGRTLNTGELFF.